This TCR beta chain was sequenced during a study of blood T cell repertoires in COVID-19. On the study more broadly: Sources were T cells, B-cell-depleted T cells, or PBMCs; the material itself was cDNA or gDNA.

The CDR3 runs 15 residues. Losses at the gene ends were 6 bases for V and 2 bases for J; bases not matched to a gene: 5. In germline, CDR1 is KGHDR, CDR2 SFDVKD. Study processing details: The assay estimated nucleated cells by amplifying reference gene primers. This table comes from immunoSEQ multiplex PCR, and its TCRdb copy is limited to in-frame clones, with some not included. The DNA gave D and trimming, while V, J and clone size come from that table. The repertoire consists of fewer than 200,000 clones, with 75% to 80% occurring once and the leading ten covering more than 6.5%. The rearrangement links TRBV24-1 to TRBJ2-3; 9 nucleotides match TRBD1. This clonotype originated in a woman aged 50 to 60 with active or convalescent COVID-19. The specimen was peripheral blood. CDR3 in amino acids: CATSPGTGYTDTQYF. The CDR3 DNA reads as TGTGCCACCAGTCCCGGGACAGGGTACACAGATACGCAGTATTTT.